The rows below give T cell receptor beta chains drawn from one sample of a study of beta chain features in type 1 diabetes. Clones were read by immunoSEQ multiplex PCR, and TCRdb kept only the in-frame ones, dropping some. The sample holds fewer than 550,000 clones; about an eighth are singletons and the top ten take around 0.05%. The sequenced sample was naive CD4+ T cells from blood. The origin of the receptors is a woman under 30 in good health. Each CDR3 is given with its conserved first and last residue. Fields, in order: clone size, J gene, V gene, D gene, CDR3 DNA, CDR3 protein. D genes are given only for firm matches. Expanded clones are given a class, and other clones once, few, many or no size at all.

few	TRBJ1-1	TRBV20-1	-	TGCAGTGTCGGGACTAACACTGAAGCTTTCTTT	CSVGTNTEAFF
few	TRBJ2-1	TRBV7-8	TRBD1	TGTGCCAGCACCCGCCGGACAGGGAATGAGCAGTTCTTC	CASTRRTGNEQFF
-	TRBJ1-4	TRBV28	-	TGTGCCAGCAGTTTCGCGACAGCTAATGAAAAACTGTTTTTT	CASSFATANEKLFF
-	TRBJ1-5	TRBV7-2	-	TGTGCCAGCAGCTTAGCGGTATTCGATCAGCCCCAGCATTTT	CASSLAVFDQPQHF
-	TRBJ2-7	TRBV7-2	-	TGTGCCAGCAGCTTAACCCAGGGACTTCCTGGGAACGAGCAGTACTTC	CASSLTQGLPGNEQYF
-	TRBJ2-1	TRBV9	TRBD2	TGTGCCAGCAGCCGGAGCCTGGGTAGCGGGAGTAATGAGCAGTTCTTC	CASSRSLGSGSNEQFF
-	TRBJ1-3	TRBV30	-	TGTGCCTGGAGTCGGGGATTTGCCTCTGGAAACACCATATATTTT	CAWSRGFASGNTIYF
-	TRBJ1-1	TRBV12-5	-	TGTGCTAGTGGTTTGGTACCTGAAAACACTGAAGCTTTCTTT	CASGLVPENTEAFF
few	TRBJ2-7	TRBV2	-	TGTGCCAGCAGTGTACTCCGGGAATCCAACGAGCAGTACTTC	CASSVLRESNEQYF
few	TRBJ2-5	TRBV7-2	-	TGTGCCAGCAGCTTAGGGCTCGAGAGGACCCAGTACTTC	CASSLGLERTQYF
few	TRBJ2-7	TRBV18	-	TGTGCCAGCTCACCATATTCCGACACCTCCTACGAGCAGTACTTC	CASSPYSDTSYEQYF
once	TRBJ2-3	TRBV6-5	-	TGTGCCAGCAGTTACTCGAAGGGAAGCACAGATACGCAGTATTTT	CASSYSKGSTDTQYF
-	TRBJ2-3	TRBV29-1	TRBD1	TGCAGCGTTGAACCCGGGACAGGGTTTACAGATACGCAGTATTTT	CSVEPGTGFTDTQYF
-	TRBJ2-1	TRBV7-2	TRBD2	TGTGCCAGCAGCGTAACTAGCGACCCCTACAATGAGCAGTTCTTC	CASSVTSDPYNEQFF
-	TRBJ2-5	TRBV5-1	-	TGCGCCAGCAGAGAATTTTTTAAGGAGACCCAGTACTTC	CASREFFKETQYF
few	TRBJ2-7	TRBV19	-	TGTGCCAGTAGTATCCGGCCGGGGTCCTACGAGCAGTACTTC	CASSIRPGSYEQYF
few	TRBJ2-1	TRBV5-1	-	TGCGCCAGCAGCTTGGTTTCCACTAACAATGAGCAGTTCTTC	CASSLVSTNNEQFF
few	TRBJ2-1	TRBV7-3	TRBD1	TGTGCCAGCAGCAATAATGGACAGGGGGCCATTTCTGAGCAGTTCTTC	CASSNNGQGAISEQFF
-	TRBJ1-1	TRBV9	TRBD1	TGTGCCAGCAGCCCGACAGGGGGCTTTTTGAACACTGAAGCTTTCTTT	CASSPTGGFLNTEAFF
-	TRBJ2-3	TRBV19	TRBD2	TGTGCCAGTAGTATAAGGACTAGCGGAACAGATACGCAGTATTTT	CASSIRTSGTDTQYF
few	TRBJ2-1	TRBV5-1	-	TGCGCCAGCAGCCTCAGGACAGCCCACTACTACAATGAGCAGTTCTTC	CASSLRTAHYYNEQFF
few	TRBJ2-5	TRBV7-8	TRBD2	TGTGCCAGCAGCTTAGAAAGCGGGACCCAAGAGACCCAGTACTTC	CASSLESGTQETQYF
few	TRBJ2-2	TRBV9	TRBD2	TGTGCCAGCAGCGTAGAGGGAGGGCGAACCGGGGAGCTGTTTTTT	CASSVEGGRTGELFF
-	TRBJ2-7	TRBV4-2	TRBD2	TGTGCCAGCAGCCAAGATGAGGTTAGCGGGAGAATGCGGTACTTC	CASSQDEVSGRMRYF
few	TRBJ2-3	TRBV4-3	-	TGCGCCAGCAGCCAAGAATTCAGGGTGGCAGATACGCAGTATTTT	CASSQEFRVADTQYF
-	TRBJ2-5	TRBV5-4	-	TGTGCCAGCAGCTTTGGAGCAAATGAAGAGACCCAGTACTTC	CASSFGANEETQYF
-	TRBJ1-1	TRBV5-1	-	TGCGCCAGCAGCTCCCAGGCGAACACTGAAGCTTTCTTT	CASSSQANTEAFF
-	TRBJ2-5	TRBV5-4	TRBD2	TGTGCCAGCAGCTTGTCAAGACTAGCGGGGGGCTCCCAAGAGACCCAGTACTTC	CASSLSRLAGGSQETQYF
-	TRBJ2-1	TRBV30	TRBD1	TGTGCCTGCGGGTCGGGACAGGGGCGGTACAATGAGCAGTTCTTC	CACGSGQGRYNEQFF
-	TRBJ2-6	TRBV7-2	-	TGTGCCAGCAGCTTACGGACCAGCTCTGGGGCCAACGTCCTGACTTTC	CASSLRTSSGANVLTF
few	TRBJ2-2	TRBV6-5	-	TGTGCCAGCAGTTATCTACAGAACACCGGGGAGCTGTTTTTT	CASSYLQNTGELFF
-	TRBJ2-5	TRBV2	-	TGTGCCACCGCAGGGGGGAGGTTGGAGACCCAGTACTTC	CATAGGRLETQYF
-	TRBJ2-1	TRBV9	-	TGTGCCAGCAGCCCCGTTTTAGCCCTACTTGAGGGGCAGTTCTTC	CASSPVLALLEGQFF
-	TRBJ2-5	TRBV7-8	TRBD1	TGTGCCAGCAAGGGGGCAGGGGTATTTGGGGACCAGTACTTC	CASKGAGVFGDQYF
many	TRBJ2-1	TRBV23-1	-	TGCGCCAGCAGTCACCCTGCTAGGACTGAGCAGTTCTTC	CASSHPARTEQFF
-	TRBJ1-1	TRBV4-1	TRBD1	TGCGCCAGCAGCCCAGGGGACAGGGTTAACACTGAAGCTTTCTTT	CASSPGDRVNTEAFF
few	TRBJ2-1	TRBV11-1	-	TGTGCCAGCAGCTCGGGGACGATATTACTAAATGAGCAGTTCTTC	CASSSGTILLNEQFF
-	TRBJ2-5	TRBV7-8	-	TGTGCCAGCAGCTTAGGTCTTCAAGAGACCCAGTACTTC	CASSLGLQETQYF
-	TRBJ2-3	TRBV6-6	-	TGTGCCAGCAGCCGATTAGATACGCAGTATTTT	CASSRLDTQYF
many	TRBJ2-7	TRBV30	-	TGTGCCTGGAATCGGCCTGCCGGCTACGAGCAGTACTTC	CAWNRPAGYEQYF
few	TRBJ1-1	TRBV7-9	-	TGTGCCAGCAGTCAAGGGGTAAGGAACACTGAAGCTTTCTTT	CASSQGVRNTEAFF
many	TRBJ2-4	TRBV7-2	TRBD2	TGTGCCAGCAGGGAAGCGGGAGGAGGTATTCAGTACTTC	CASREAGGGIQYF
few	TRBJ2-7	TRBV18	-	TGTGCCAGCTCACCAACAGGGAACGAGCAGTACTTC	CASSPTGNEQYF
few	TRBJ1-1	TRBV2	-	TGTGCCAGTCGACAGGACGTCACTGAAGCTTTCTTT	CASRQDVTEAFF
many	TRBJ2-4	TRBV18	-	TGTGCCAGCTCACAAGACAGTCTAATTCAGTACTTC	CASSQDSLIQYF
-	TRBJ1-5	TRBV27	-	TGTGCCAGCTACAGCAGGGGTCAGCCCCAGCATTTT	CASYSRGQPQHF
-	TRBJ2-5	TRBV29-1	-	TGCAGCGGGGTGGGCAGTCAAGAGACCCAGTACTTC	CSGVGSQETQYF
few	TRBJ2-1	TRBV4-3	-	TGCGCCAGCAGCCAATCCGGGACACGGAGGCCTGAGCAGTTCTTC	CASSQSGTRRPEQFF
-	TRBJ1-1	TRBV5-1	TRBD1	TGCGCCAGCAGCAAAGGGGGCGAGAACACTGAAGCTTTCTTT	CASSKGGENTEAFF
-	TRBJ2-1	TRBV14	-	TGTGCCAGCAGCCAAGCCGTCGGGGGGCTGGGGGTCTTC	CASSQAVGGLGVF
few	TRBJ2-1	TRBV5-4	-	TGTGCCAGCACCTGGGGGGTGAGTCAAAATGAGCAGTTCTTC	CASTWGVSQNEQFF
-	TRBJ1-2	TRBV15	-	TGTGCCACCAGCAGAGATCCTACGGGGTCCTTTGGCTACACCTTC	CATSRDPTGSFGYTF
few	TRBJ1-3	TRBV7-2	-	TGTGCCAGCAGCTTAGTGCCGGAGGGGGGAAACACCATATATTTT	CASSLVPEGGNTIYF
-	TRBJ2-7	TRBV19	-	TGTGCCAGTGGGGCTCCCTACGAGCAGTACTTC	CASGAPYEQYF
-	TRBJ2-5	TRBV18	-	TGTGCCAGCTCACCACCGGTTACAGAGACCCAGTACTTC	CASSPPVTETQYF
once	TRBJ1-2	TRBV30	-	TGTGCCTGGACTAACAGGGTCTATGGCTACACCTTC	CAWTNRVYGYTF
few	TRBJ2-5	TRBV14	-	TGTGCCAGCAGCCCATATCCCGGGACGGCGGAAGAGACCCAGTACTTC	CASSPYPGTAEETQYF